This paragraph reports one TCR beta chain. Its antigen is still unknown. Germline V gene sequence: CDR1 MNHEY, CDR2 SVGAGI. The CDR3 runs 13 residues. V gave up 0 bases and J gave up 10 bases, with 10 bases separating them. Template switching (which added a universal primer site) was used, and cDNA carried unique molecular identifiers. TCRdb called the 5' RACE reads again in MiXCR, with one record for every CDR3 protein. The sample consists of fewer than 800,000 distinct CDR3 sequences, around 7.5% of them appearing once. The data were obtained in a study of identical twins. General study findings and limits: Conclusions rested on cross-sectional statistics rather than following the same donors. Beta clonotypes that were abundant in cord blood contained fewer insertions, a pattern absent from memory repertoires.

These data were also reused for a study on yellow fever vaccine responses in identical twins. That source adds: Twins showed a vaccine T cell response that reportedly seemed partly convergent, partly personalized.

This receptor was taken from a woman younger than 30 in good health. Sample: PBMCs. The chain combines TRBV6-5 with TRBJ2-1; D uncertain. CDR3 region: CASSYSGSQEQFF. The CDR3 DNA reads TGTGCCAGCAGTTACTCCGGTAGCCAGGAGCAGTTCTTC.